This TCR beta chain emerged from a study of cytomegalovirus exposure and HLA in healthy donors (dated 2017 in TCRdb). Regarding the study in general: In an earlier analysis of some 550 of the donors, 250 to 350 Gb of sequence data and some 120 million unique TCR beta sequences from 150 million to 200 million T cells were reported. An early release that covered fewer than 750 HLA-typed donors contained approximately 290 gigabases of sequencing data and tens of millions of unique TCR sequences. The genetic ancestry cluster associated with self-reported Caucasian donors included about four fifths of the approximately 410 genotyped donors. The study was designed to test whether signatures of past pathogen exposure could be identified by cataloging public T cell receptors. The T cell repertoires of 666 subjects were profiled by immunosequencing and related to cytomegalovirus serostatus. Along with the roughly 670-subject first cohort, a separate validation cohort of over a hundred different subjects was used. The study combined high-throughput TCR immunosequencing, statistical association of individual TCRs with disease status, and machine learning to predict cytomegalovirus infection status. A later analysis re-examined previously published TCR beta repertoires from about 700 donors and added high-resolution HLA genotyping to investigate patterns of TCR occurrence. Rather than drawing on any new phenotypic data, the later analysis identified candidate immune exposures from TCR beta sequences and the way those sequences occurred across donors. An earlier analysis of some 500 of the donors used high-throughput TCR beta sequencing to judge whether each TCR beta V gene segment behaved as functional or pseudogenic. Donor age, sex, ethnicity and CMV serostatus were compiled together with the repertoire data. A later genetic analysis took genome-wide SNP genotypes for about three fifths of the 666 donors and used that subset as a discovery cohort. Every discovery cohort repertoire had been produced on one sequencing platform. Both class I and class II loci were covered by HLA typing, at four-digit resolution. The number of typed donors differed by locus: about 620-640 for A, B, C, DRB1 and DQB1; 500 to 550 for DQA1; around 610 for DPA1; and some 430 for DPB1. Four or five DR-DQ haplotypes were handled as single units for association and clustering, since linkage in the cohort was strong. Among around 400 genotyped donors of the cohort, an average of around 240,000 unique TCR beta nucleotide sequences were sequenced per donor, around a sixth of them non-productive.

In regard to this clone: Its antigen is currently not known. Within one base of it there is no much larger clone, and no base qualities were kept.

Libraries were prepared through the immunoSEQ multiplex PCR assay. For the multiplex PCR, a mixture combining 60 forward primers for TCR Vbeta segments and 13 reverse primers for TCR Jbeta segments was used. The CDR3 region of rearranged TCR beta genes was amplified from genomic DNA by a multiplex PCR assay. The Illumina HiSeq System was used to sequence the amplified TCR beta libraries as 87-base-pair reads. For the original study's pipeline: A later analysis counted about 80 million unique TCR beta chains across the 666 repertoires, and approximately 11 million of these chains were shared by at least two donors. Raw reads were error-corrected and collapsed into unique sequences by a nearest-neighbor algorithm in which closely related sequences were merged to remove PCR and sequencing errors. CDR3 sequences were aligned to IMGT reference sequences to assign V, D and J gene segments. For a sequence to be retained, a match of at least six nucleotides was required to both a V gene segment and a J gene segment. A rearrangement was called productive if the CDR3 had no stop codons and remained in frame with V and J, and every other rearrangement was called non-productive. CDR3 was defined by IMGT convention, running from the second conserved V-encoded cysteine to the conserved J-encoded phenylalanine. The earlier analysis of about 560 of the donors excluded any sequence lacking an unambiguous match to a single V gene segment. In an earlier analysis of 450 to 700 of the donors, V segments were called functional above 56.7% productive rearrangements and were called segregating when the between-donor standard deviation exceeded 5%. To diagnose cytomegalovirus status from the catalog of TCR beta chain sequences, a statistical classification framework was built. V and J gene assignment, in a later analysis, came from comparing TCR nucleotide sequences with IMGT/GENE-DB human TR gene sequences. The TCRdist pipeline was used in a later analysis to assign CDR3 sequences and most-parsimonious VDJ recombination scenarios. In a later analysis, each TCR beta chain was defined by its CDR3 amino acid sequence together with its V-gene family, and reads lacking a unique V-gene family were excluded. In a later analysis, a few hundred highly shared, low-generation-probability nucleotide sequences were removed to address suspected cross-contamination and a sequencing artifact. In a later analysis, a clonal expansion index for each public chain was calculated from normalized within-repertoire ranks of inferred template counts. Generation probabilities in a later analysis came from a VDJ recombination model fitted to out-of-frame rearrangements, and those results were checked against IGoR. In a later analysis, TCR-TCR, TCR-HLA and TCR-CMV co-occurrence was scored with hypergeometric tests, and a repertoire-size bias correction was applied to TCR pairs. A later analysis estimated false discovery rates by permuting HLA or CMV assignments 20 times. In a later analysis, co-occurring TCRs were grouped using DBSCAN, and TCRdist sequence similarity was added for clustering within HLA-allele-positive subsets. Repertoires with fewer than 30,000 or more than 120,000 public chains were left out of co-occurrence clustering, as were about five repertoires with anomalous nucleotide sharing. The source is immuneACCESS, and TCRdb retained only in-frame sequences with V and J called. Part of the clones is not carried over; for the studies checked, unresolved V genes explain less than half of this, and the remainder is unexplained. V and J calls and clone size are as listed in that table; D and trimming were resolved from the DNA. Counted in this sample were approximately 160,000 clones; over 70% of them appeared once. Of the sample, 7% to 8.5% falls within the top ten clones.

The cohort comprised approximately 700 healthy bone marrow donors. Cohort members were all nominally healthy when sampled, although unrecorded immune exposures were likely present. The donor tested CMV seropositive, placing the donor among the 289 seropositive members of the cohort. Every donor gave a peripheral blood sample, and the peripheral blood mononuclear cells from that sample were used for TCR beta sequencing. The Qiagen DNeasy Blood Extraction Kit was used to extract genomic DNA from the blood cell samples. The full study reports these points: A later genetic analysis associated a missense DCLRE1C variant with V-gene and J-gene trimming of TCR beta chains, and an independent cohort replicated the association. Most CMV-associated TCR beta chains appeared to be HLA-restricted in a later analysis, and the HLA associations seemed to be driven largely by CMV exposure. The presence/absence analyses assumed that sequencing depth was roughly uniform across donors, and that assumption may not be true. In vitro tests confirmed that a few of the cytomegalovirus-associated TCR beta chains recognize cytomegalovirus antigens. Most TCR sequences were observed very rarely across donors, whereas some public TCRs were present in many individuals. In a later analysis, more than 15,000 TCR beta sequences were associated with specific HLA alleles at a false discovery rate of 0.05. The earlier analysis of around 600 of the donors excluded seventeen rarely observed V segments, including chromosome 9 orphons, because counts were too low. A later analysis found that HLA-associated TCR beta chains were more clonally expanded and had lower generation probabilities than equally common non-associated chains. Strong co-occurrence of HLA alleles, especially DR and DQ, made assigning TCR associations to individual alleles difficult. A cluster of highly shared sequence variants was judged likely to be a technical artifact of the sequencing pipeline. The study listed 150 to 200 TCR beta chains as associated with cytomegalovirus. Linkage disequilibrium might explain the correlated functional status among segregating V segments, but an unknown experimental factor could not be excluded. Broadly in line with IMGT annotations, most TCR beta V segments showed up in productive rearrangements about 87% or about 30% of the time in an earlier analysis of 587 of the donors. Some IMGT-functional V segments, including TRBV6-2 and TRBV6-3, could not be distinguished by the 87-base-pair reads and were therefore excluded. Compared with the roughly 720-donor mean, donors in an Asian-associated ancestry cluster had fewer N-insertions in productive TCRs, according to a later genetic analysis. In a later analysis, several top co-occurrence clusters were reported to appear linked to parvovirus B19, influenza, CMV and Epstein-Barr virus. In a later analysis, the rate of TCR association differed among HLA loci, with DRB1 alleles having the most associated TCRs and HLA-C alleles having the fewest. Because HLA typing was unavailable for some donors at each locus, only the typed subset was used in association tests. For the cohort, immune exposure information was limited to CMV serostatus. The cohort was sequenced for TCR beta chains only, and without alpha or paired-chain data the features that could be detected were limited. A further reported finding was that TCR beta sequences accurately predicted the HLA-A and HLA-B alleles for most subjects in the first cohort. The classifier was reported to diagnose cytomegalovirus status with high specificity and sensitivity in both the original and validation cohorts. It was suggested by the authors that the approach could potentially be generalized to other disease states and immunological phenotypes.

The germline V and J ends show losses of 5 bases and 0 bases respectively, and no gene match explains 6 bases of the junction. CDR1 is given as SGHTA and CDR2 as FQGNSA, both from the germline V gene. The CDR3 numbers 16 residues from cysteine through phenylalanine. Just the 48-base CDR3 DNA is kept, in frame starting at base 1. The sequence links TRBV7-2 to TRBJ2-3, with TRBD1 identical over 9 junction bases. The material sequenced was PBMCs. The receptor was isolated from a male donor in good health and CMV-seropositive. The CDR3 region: CASSPQGALSTDTQYF. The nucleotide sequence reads TGTGCCAGCAGCCCACAGGGGGCGCTAAGCACAGATACGCAGTATTTT.